The 32 T cell receptor beta chains below come from one sample, sequenced in a study of blood T cell repertoires in COVID-19. TCRdb keeps only in-frame clones here, not all; method: immunoSEQ multiplex PCR. The table shows roughly 100,000 clones, with 85% occurring only once. Sequences were obtained from peripheral blood. The receptors derive from a woman in her 70s with active or convalescent COVID-19.

J is TRBJ1-2 and V is TRBV6-5, with 9 bases identical to TRBD1. The CDR3 is 12 residues long. V lost 5 bases to trimming and J lost 8 bases; unmatched junction nucleotides: 3. Germline loops: CDR1 MNHEY, CDR2 SVGAGI. The CDR3 region has the DNA TGTGCCAGCAGTCGACAGGGGGACGGCTACACCTTC. It translates to CASSRQGDGYTF.

The chain uses TRBV19 and TRBJ1-4; weak D call: TRBD1 (5 bases). CDR3 length: 15 residues. With 5 bases removed from V and 0 bases from J, the gap between germline ends came to 10 bases. The V gene's germline CDR1 is LNHDA and CDR2 SQIVND (reference sequence). The CDR3 loop is CASSSTTATNEKLFF. In DNA form, the CDR3 reads TGTGCCAGTAGTTCTACGACAGCAACTAATGAAAAACTGTTTTTT.

The CDR3 is CASSSLGRYGYGYTF. The CDR3, as DNA: TGTGCCAGCAGCTCACTAGGGCGGTACGGCTATGGCTACACCTTC. The V and J genes are TRBV7-9 and TRBJ1-2; D ambiguous. From germline, CDR1 is SEHNR and CDR2 FQNEAQ (reference sequence). V shed 4 bases and J shed 4 bases, with 16 bases lying between them. CDR3 length: 15 residues.

The CDR3 sequence is CASSDTLLVGYTF. The CDR3 DNA reads TGCGCCAGCAGTGACACCTTACTTGTTGGCTACACCTTC. The chain recombines TRBV10-2 with TRBJ1-2; D unclear. The CDR3 covers 13 residues. Trimming took 3 bases from V and 7 from J, leaving 12 bases between them. The germline V gene encodes CDR1 WSHSY and CDR2 SAAADI.

The chain uses TRBV5-1 and TRBJ2-2; a possible D gene is TRBD1 (5 bases). The CDR3 contains 16 residues. V was shortened by 1 base and J by 0 bases, with 10 bases between the two germline ends. Germline V lookup: CDR1 SGHRS, CDR2 YFSETQ. This chain's CDR3 is CASSLIPGPNTGELFF. CDR3 bases: TGCGCCAGCAGCTTGATCCCAGGGCCGAACACCGGGGAGCTGTTTTTT.

This clone was found a few times. The genes are TRBV30 and TRBJ1-2; 9 bases fit TRBD1. The CDR3 totals 14 residues. Germline CDR1 GTSNPN, CDR2 SVGIG (reference sequence). Germline trimming cut 2 bases from V and 8 bases from J; bases unmatched to any gene: 9. Written as DNA, the CDR3 is TGTGCCTGGAGTCGGGGACAGGGAACACGGGGCTACACCTTC. Translating gives CAWSRGQGTRGYTF.

V is TRBV6-5 and J is TRBJ2-5; D possibly corresponds to TRBD1 (6 bases). CDR1 MNHEY and CDR2 SVGAGI come from the germline V gene. Trimming took off 7 bases at V and 4 bases at J, with 16 bases between the two ends. This CDR3 is built from 14 residues. The chain's CDR3 is CASKEQGAGETQYF. The CDR3 region has the DNA TGTGCCAGCAAAGAACAGGGAGCTGGAGAGACCCAGTACTTC.

This chain links TRBV12-3 or TRBV12-4 with TRBJ2-1; D not certain. The CDR3 runs 11 residues. V lost 5 bases and J lost 6, with 5 bases in between. CDR3 residues: CASSPFNEQFF. The CDR3, as DNA: TGTGCCAGCAGTCCATTCAATGAGCAGTTCTTC.

This rearrangement joins TRBV5-5 to TRBJ2-2; 8 nucleotides agree with TRBD2. The CDR3 has 14 residues. CDR1 is SGHKS and CDR2 is YYEKEE in the germline V gene (reference sequence). The V segment lost 4 bases and the J segment 4 bases; nucleotides outside the gene matches: 3. The CDR3 loop is CASSPGGLTGELFF. CDR3 in DNA: TGTGCCAGCAGCCCGGGGGGGCTCACCGGGGAGCTGTTTTTT.

The chain joins TRBV9 to TRBJ2-3; TRBD2 matches at 8 bases. Per the germline V gene, CDR1 is SGDLS and CDR2 is YYNGEE. This CDR3 has 16 residues. With V trimmed by 6 bases and J by 3 bases, 12 bases remained unmatched. The CDR3 bases are TGTGCCAGCAACCGCCTCATTAGCGGGACGACAGATACGCAGTATTTT. It yields the protein CASNRLISGTTDTQYF.

This sequence joins TRBV7-2 and TRBJ1-2; 8 bases match TRBD1. Germline values: CDR1 SGHTA, CDR2 FQGNSA. The CDR3 runs to 15 residues. The V gene end was trimmed by 1 base and the J gene end by 8 bases; junction bases not matched to a gene: 9. The CDR3 sequence is CASSLVPTGVRGYTF. As DNA, the CDR3 is TGTGCCAGCAGCTTAGTTCCGACAGGGGTACGAGGCTACACCTTC.

The J gene is TRBJ1-2, the V gene TRBV29-1, with 8 bases lining up with TRBD1. This CDR3 spans 14 amino acids. Unmatched junction bases numbered 3, after V lost 1 base and J lost 2 bases. Germline CDR1 reads SQVTM; CDR2 reads ANQGSEA. This CDR3 reads CSVEAGGFNYGYTF. In DNA form, the CDR3 reads TGCAGCGTTGAAGCAGGGGGCTTCAACTATGGCTACACCTTC. The variable domain in full, completed from reference TRBV29-1 and TRBJ1-2, reads SAVISQKPSRDICQRGTSLTIQCQVDSQVTMMFWYRQQPGQSLTLIATANQGSEATYESGFVIDKFPISRPNLTFSTLTVSNMSPEDSSIYLCSVEAGGFNYGYTFGSGTRLTVV.

The genes are TRBV2 and TRBJ1-5; 7 nucleotides match TRBD1. The CDR3 is made up of 16 amino acids. Germline trimming cut 5 bases from V and 0 bases from J; bases unmatched to any gene: 7. The V gene's germline CDR1 is SNHLY and CDR2 FYNNEI. CDR3 sequence reads: CASSRMTGISNQPQHF. The CDR3 DNA follows: TGTGCCAGCAGTCGAATGACAGGGATTAGCAATCAGCCCCAGCATTTT.

The chain is built from TRBV10-1 and TRBJ2-3; D ambiguous. V lost 8 bases to trimming and J lost 5 bases, with 8 bases between them. The CDR3 has 11 residues. The germline gives CDR1 WNHNN, CDR2 SYGVQD (reference sequence). CDR3 bases: TGCGCCAGCCGGGTCCTAGATACGCAGTATTTT. The encoded protein is CASRVLDTQYF.

The chain couples TRBV7-2 to TRBJ2-3; TRBD1 might be the D (5 bases). The CDR3 loop spans 14 amino acids. Germline lookup yields CDR1 SGHTA and CDR2 FQGNSA. Trimming cost V 2 bases and J 2 bases, with 8 bases left between them. CDR3 amino acids: CASSLQQVTDTQYF. CDR3 nucleotide sequence: TGTGCCAGCAGCTTACAACAGGTCACAGATACGCAGTATTTT.

The chain joins TRBV13 to TRBJ2-3; 7 bases match TRBD2. The germline gives CDR1 PRHDT, CDR2 FYEKMQ (reference sequence). The J segment lost 5 bases and the V segment lost 4 bases, leaving 6 bases of the junction unmatched. The CDR3 totals 14 residues. This chain's CDR3 is CASSSSGVVDTQYF. As DNA, the CDR3 is TGTGCCAGCAGCTCGAGCGGGGTGGTAGATACGCAGTATTTT.

V is TRBV24-1 and J is TRBJ2-1, with D perhaps matching TRBD2 (6 bases). The CDR3 loop spans 15 amino acids. Germline CDR1 and CDR2: KGHDR and SFDVKD. V was shortened by 3 bases and J by 4 bases, with 12 bases between the two germline ends. Here the CDR3 reads CATSDPGDGYNEQFF. CDR3 coding DNA: TGTGCCACCAGTGATCCGGGGGACGGTTACAATGAGCAGTTCTTC.

The chain links TRBV6-6 to TRBJ2-5; maybe TRBD1 (5 bases). The CDR3 length is 15 residues. The germline V gene encodes CDR1 MNHNY and CDR2 SVGAGI (reference sequence). V shed 2 bases and J shed 1 base, with 11 bases lying between them. The CDR3 sequence: CASSYGVRVQETQYF. CDR3 DNA sequence: TGTGCCAGCAGTTACGGTGTCAGGGTCCAAGAGACCCAGTACTTC.

This chain uses TRBV28 with TRBJ2-3; the D gene is possibly TRBD2 (6 bases). Looked up from germline, CDR1 is MDHEN and CDR2 is SYDVKM. This CDR3 region has 15 residues. The V end was cut by 6 bases, the J end by 0 bases, with 13 bases between. CDR3 nucleotide sequence: TGTGCCAGCAGCAGCACGGGGGTTAGCACAGATACGCAGTATTTT. Its protein product is CASSSTGVSTDTQYF.

The CDR3 DNA sequence: TGTGCCAGCAGTGTTGAAGTTACGGGGGAAGGCACCGGGGAGCTGTTTTTT. Encoded protein: CASSVEVTGEGTGELFF. V usage is TRBV6-1 and J usage is TRBJ2-2; D perhaps matches TRBD2 (6 bases). Deletions cut 4 bases from V and 4 bases from J, with 19 bases between. There are 17 residues in the CDR3. The V gene's germline CDR1 is MNHNS and CDR2 SASEGT.

J is TRBJ2-1 and V is TRBV4-3; the match to TRBD2 covers 9 bases. Germline V gene sequence: CDR1 LGHNA, CDR2 YSLEER. The CDR3 contains 17 residues. The junction had 8 bases not matched to a gene; V was cut back by 0 bases and J by 5 bases. The CDR3 nucleotides are TGCGCCAGCAGCCAAGATCTCAAGGTAGCGGGAGACAATGAGCAGTTCTTC. It yields the protein CASSQDLKVAGDNEQFF.

The CDR3 DNA reads as TGTGCCAGCAGTTCATCCGGGACAGTTAGCAATCAGCCCCAGCATTTT. It specifies CASSSSGTVSNQPQHF. This rearrangement joins TRBV6-6 to TRBJ1-5, with TRBD1 identical over 7 bases. J lost 0 bases, V lost 4 bases, and 6 bases had no gene match. The CDR3 loop spans 16 amino acids. Germline V gene lookup returns CDR1 MNHNY and CDR2 SVGAGI (reference sequence).

This rearrangement joins TRBV24-1 to TRBJ2-7; D is unresolved. Germline CDR1 is KGHDR and CDR2 is SFDVKD. Trimming took 8 bases from V and 3 from J, leaving 10 bases between them. The CDR3 consists of 12 residues. The CDR3 protein is CATMYPVYEQYF. The DNA of the CDR3 is TGTGCCACCATGTATCCAGTCTACGAGCAGTACTTC.

The CDR3 region is CASSRMSTANTEAFF. CDR3 in DNA: TGTGCCAGCAGCCGAATGAGTACAGCGAACACTGAAGCTTTCTTT. The chain is built from TRBV2 and TRBJ1-1; D remains ambiguous. Germline values: CDR1 SNHLY, CDR2 FYNNEI. CDR3 length equals 15 residues. The germline V and J ends were trimmed by 6 bases and 1 base, with 15 bases remaining between them. The entire variable domain, with the rest obtained from reference TRBV2 and TRBJ1-1, is as follows: EPEVTQTPSHQVTQMGQEVILRCVPISNHLYFYWYRQILGQKVEFLVSFYNNEISEKSEIFDDQFSVERPDGSNFTLKIRSTKLEDSAMYFCASSRMSTANTEAFFGQGTRLTVV.

CDR3 loop: CASRDGGLDTEAFF. CDR3 nucleotide sequence: TGTGCCAGCAGAGACGGGGGGTTGGACACTGAAGCTTTCTTT. V gene TRBV28 combines with J gene TRBJ1-1; D is possibly TRBD1 (5 bases). This CDR3 has 14 amino acids. The V end was cut by 6 bases, the J end by 3 bases, with 14 bases between. Per the germline V gene, CDR1 is MDHEN and CDR2 is SYDVKM.

V usage is TRBV24-1 and J usage is TRBJ1-2; 7 bases line up with TRBD1. Trimming cost V 5 bases and J 7 bases; bases outside gene matches: 9. Germline values: CDR1 KGHDR, CDR2 SFDVKD. This CDR3 comprises 14 residues. CDR3 sequence (DNA): TGTGCCACCAGTGGGGGACAGTTGAGCGTTGGCTACACCTTC. This encodes CATSGGQLSVGYTF.

The chain combines TRBV5-4 with TRBJ2-7; 9 nucleotides agree with TRBD1. The CDR3 runs 16 residues. Per germline, CDR1 SGHNT and CDR2 YYREEE (reference sequence). With 4 bases clipped from V and 0 bases from J, the junction kept 8 bases outside the gene matches. Here the CDR3 reads CASSPPDRGHSYEQYF. As DNA, the CDR3 is TGTGCCAGCAGCCCTCCGGACAGGGGCCACTCCTACGAGCAGTACTTC.

V and J are TRBV28 and TRBJ2-7, with 9 bases aligning to TRBD1. CDR3 length equals 16 residues. From germline, CDR1 is MDHEN and CDR2 SYDVKM. With 6 bases clipped from V and 6 bases from J, the junction kept 15 bases outside the gene matches. The CDR3 loop reads CASSARGTGRGVEQYF. Written as DNA, the CDR3 is TGTGCCAGCAGCGCCCGAGGGACAGGGAGGGGGGTCGAGCAGTACTTC.

This chain joins TRBV2 and TRBJ2-7; 8 bases fit TRBD2. With V trimmed by 7 bases and J by 5 bases, 7 bases remained unmatched. This CDR3 is built from 13 residues. Germline V gene sequence: CDR1 SNHLY, CDR2 FYNNEI. The CDR3 is CASIERESHEQYF. CDR3 nucleotides: TGTGCCAGCATTGAGCGGGAGTCCCACGAGCAGTACTTC.

V and J are TRBV28 and TRBJ1-1; perhaps TRBD1 as D (5 bases). CDR3 length: 15 residues. The V end was cut by 8 bases, the J end by 1 base, with 17 bases between. The germline CDR1 and CDR2 sequences are MDHEN and SYDVKM. The CDR3 loop reads CASCSPGGANTEAFF. CDR3 in DNA: TGTGCCAGCTGCTCACCGGGAGGGGCGAACACTGAAGCTTTCTTT.

V is TRBV4-3 and J is TRBJ2-7; 7 nucleotides agree with TRBD1. The germline V gene has CDR1 LGHNA and CDR2 YSLEER. V shed 1 base, J shed 2 bases, and the junction held 8 bases outside the gene matches. The CDR3 runs to 16 residues. In DNA, the CDR3 is TGCGCCAGCAGCCAAGGATCCGGGACAGAAGCCTACGAGCAGTACTTC. Residues: CASSQGSGTEAYEQYF.

Remarks on this clone: Within the sample, other DNA sequences also encode this same CDR3. In DNA form, the CDR3 reads TGTGCCAGCAGACAGGGAGGCAATCAGCCCCAGCATTTT. Its translation: CASRQGGNQPQHF. The rearrangement joins TRBV2 to TRBJ1-5, with D perhaps TRBD1 (6 bases). V was shortened by 6 bases and J by 2 bases, with 8 bases between the two germline ends. The CDR3 totals 13 residues. CDR1 and CDR2 (germline): SNHLY, FYNNEI.